Following are 29 T cell receptor beta chains from one sample sequenced in a study of blood T cell repertoires in COVID-19. Repertoires were generated with immunoSEQ multiplex PCR, while TCRdb's copy carries only in-frame clones and drops some. The repertoire holds 50,000 or so clones, with under 95% as singletons. The specimen sequenced was peripheral blood. The receptors originated from a man aged 65 to 85 with active COVID-19.

The chain couples TRBV7-3 to TRBJ2-1; possibly TRBD2 for D (5 bases). V lost 3 bases to trimming and J lost 8 bases, with 14 bases between them. The CDR3 is 14 residues long. In germline, CDR1 is SGHTA, CDR2 FQGTGA. CDR3: CASSFRSAGDEQFF. The CDR3 nucleotides read TGTGCCAGCAGCTTCAGGTCGGCGGGCGATGAGCAGTTCTTC.

CDR3 in DNA: TGTGCCAGCAGCCTTAGCGGTGCCCCGAATGAGCAGTTCTTC. Encoded protein: CASSLSGAPNEQFF. This chain connects TRBV3-1 (or the pseudogene TRBV3-2) to TRBJ2-1; possible D gene TRBD2, 6 bases. This CDR3 contains 14 residues. V gave up 4 bases and J gave up 7 bases, with 14 bases separating them. Germline assignment: CDR1 LGHDT and CDR2 YNNKEL (reference sequence).

The chain couples TRBV5-4 to TRBJ2-7, with TRBD1 identical over 7 bases. Looked up from germline, CDR1 is SGHNT and CDR2 is YYREEE (reference sequence). With 1 base clipped from V and 0 bases from J, the junction kept 4 bases outside the gene matches. This CDR3 is 15 amino acids long. The CDR3 DNA reads TGTGCCAGCAGCTTGTCACAGGGGTCCTCCTACGAGCAGTACTTC. Its protein product is CASSLSQGSSYEQYF. The full variable domain, completed using reference TRBV5-4 and TRBJ2-7, is ETGVTQSPTHLIKTRGQQVTLRCSSQSGHNTVSWYQQALGQGPQFIFQYYREEENGRGNFPPRFSGLQFPNYSSELNVNALELDDSALYLCASSLSQGSSYEQYFGPGTRLTVT.

The chain employs TRBV7-6 and TRBJ2-3, with 10 bases matching TRBD2. This CDR3 contains 18 residues. In germline, CDR1 is SGHVS, CDR2 FNYEAQ. The trim removed 1 base at V and 2 bases at J, leaving 9 bases unmatched. The CDR3 loop reads CASSLVGAGGPPTDTQYF. CDR3 coding DNA: TGTGCCAGCAGCTTAGTCGGAGCGGGGGGGCCCCCCACAGATACGCAGTATTTT.

The CDR3 spells CASSGGRVNEKLFF. The CDR3 coding sequence is TGCGCCAGCAGCGGGGGCAGGGTTAATGAAAAACTGTTTTTT. The J gene is TRBJ1-4, the V gene TRBV5-1; a possible D gene is TRBD1 (6 bases). The length of the CDR3 is 14 residues. Germline V lookup: CDR1 SGHRS, CDR2 YFSETQ. V lost 4 bases, J lost 4 bases, and 11 bases lay in between.

The chain has TRBV7-9 and TRBJ1-2; D remains ambiguous. CDR1 and CDR2 from the germline V gene are SEHNR and FQNEAQ (reference sequence). Between the trimmed V and J ends, which lost 6 bases and 8 bases, there was a span of 13 bases. The CDR3 contains 12 residues. CDR3 nucleotide sequence: TGTGCCAGCAGTTGGAACAGAGACGGCTACACCTTC. It is translated as CASSWNRDGYTF.

The J gene is TRBJ2-7, the V gene TRBV5-1, with 9 bases lining up with TRBD1. Trimming removed 4 bases from V and 6 bases from J; junction bases left unmatched: 11. Germline lookup yields CDR1 SGHRS and CDR2 YFSETQ. CDR3 length equals 15 residues. CDR3 DNA sequence: TGCGCCAGCAGCGGCACCGGGACAGGGTTTGGCGAGCAGTACTTC. Its translation is CASSGTGTGFGEQYF.

This chain links TRBV18 with TRBJ1-2; possible D gene TRBD1, 5 bases. Germline V lookup: CDR1 KGHSH, CDR2 LQKENI. CDR3 size: 14 residues. The V gene lost 5 bases and the J gene lost 2 bases, with 12 bases spanning the gap. CDR3 protein: CASSSGRENYGYTF. For the CDR3, the DNA is TGTGCCAGCTCATCAGGGAGGGAGAACTATGGCTACACCTTC. The full variable domain, its missing parts supplied by reference TRBV18 and TRBJ1-2, is NAGVMQNPRHLVRRRGQEARLRCSPMKGHSHVYWYRQLPEEGLKFMVYLQKENIIDESGMPKERFSAEFPKEGPSILRIQQVVRGDSAAYFCASSSGRENYGYTFGSGTRLTVV.

CDR3 region: CASSENNSPLHF. The CDR3, as DNA: TGTGCCAGCTCGGAGAATAATTCACCCCTCCACTTT. The rearrangement joins TRBV3-1 (or the pseudogene TRBV3-2) to TRBJ1-6; no clear D. The V end was cut by 8 bases, the J end by 5 bases, with 7 bases between. Germline V gene data show CDR1 as LGHDT and CDR2 as YNNKEL (reference sequence). The CDR3 extends over 12 amino acids.

The chain carries TRBV30 and TRBJ2-7; D not resolved. V lost 5 bases and J lost 2, with 4 bases in between. This CDR3 contains 10 residues. Germline V lookup: CDR1 GTSNPN, CDR2 SVGIG (reference sequence). DNA for the CDR3: TGTGCCTGGGGTACCTACGAGCAGTACTTC. Amino acids: CAWGTYEQYF.

The rearrangement uses TRBV5-4 and TRBJ2-1, with D tentatively TRBD2 (5 bases). The V end lost 2 bases, the J end lost 7 bases, and 19 bases lay between the germline ends. The CDR3 length is 16 residues. CDR1 is SGHNT and CDR2 is YYREEE in the germline V gene (reference sequence). CDR3 residues: CASSLDGLALSNEQFF. The CDR3 coding sequence is TGTGCCAGCAGCTTAGACGGGCTAGCATTGTCAAATGAGCAGTTCTTC.

The chain is built from TRBV7-8 and TRBJ1-3; D remains ambiguous. V dropped 3 bases and J dropped 0 bases, with 9 bases sitting between them. This CDR3 is 15 amino acids long. CDR1 and CDR2 from the germline V gene are SGHVS and FQNEAQ. DNA for the CDR3: TGTGCCAGCAGCTTTAATTGGGCCTCTGGAAACACCATATATTTT. Its protein is CASSFNWASGNTIYF.

J is TRBJ1-3 and V is TRBV7-2; perhaps TRBD1 as D (6 bases). Trimming cost V 5 bases and J 2 bases, with 13 bases left between them. CDR1 and CDR2 from the germline V gene are SGHTA and FQGNSA. The CDR3 length is 15 residues. CDR3 in amino acids: CASSGQGPPGNTIYF. CDR3 sequence (DNA): TGTGCCAGCAGCGGCCAGGGGCCCCCTGGAAACACCATATATTTT.

The genes are TRBV10-3 and TRBJ1-1, with TRBD1 as a possible D gene (5 bases). Germline V CDR1 and CDR2: ENHRY, SYGVKD. Between the trimmed V and J ends, which lost 0 bases and 1 base, there was a span of 9 bases. This CDR3 contains 15 residues. CDR3 in amino acids: CAISESDRPNTEAFF. As DNA, the CDR3 is TGTGCCATCAGTGAGTCCGACAGACCGAACACTGAAGCTTTCTTT.

The rearrangement joins TRBV20-1 to TRBJ1-5; D possibly corresponds to TRBD1 (5 bases). Germline values: CDR1 DFQATT, CDR2 SNEGSKA (reference sequence). Deletions cut 3 bases from V and 4 bases from J, with 13 bases between. The CDR3 consists of 14 residues. This CDR3 is CSASVGAQNQPQHF. CDR3 DNA: TGCAGTGCTAGTGTTGGGGCACAAAATCAGCCCCAGCATTTT.

This CDR3 reads CASTGQGSNYNEQFF. In DNA form, the CDR3 reads TGTGCCAGCACCGGACAGGGGTCCAACTACAATGAGCAGTTCTTC. This chain joins TRBV3-1 (or the pseudogene TRBV3-2) and TRBJ2-1, with TRBD1 matching over 9 bases. The CDR3 is made up of 15 amino acids. Germline lookup yields CDR1 LGHDT and CDR2 YNNKEL (reference sequence). Trimming took 7 bases from V and 3 from J; bases not matched to a gene: 7.

V is TRBV21-1 and J is TRBJ2-7; TRBD2, the table's D call, was not compared with the DNA. TRBV21-1 is a documented pseudogene. This CDR3 has 16 amino acids. CDR3 sequence: CASSERSGGAAYEQYF. Here the CDR3 DNA reads TGTGCCAGCAGCGAGCGTAGCGGGGGGGCTGCCTACGAGCAGTACTTC.

V gene TRBV12-3 or TRBV12-4 combines with J gene TRBJ2-7, with 9 bases aligning to TRBD1. The CDR3 length is 13 residues. CDR3 coding DNA: TGTGGTTCGGGACAGGGAGCAGCCTACGAGCAGTACTTC. It specifies CGSGQGAAYEQYF.

J is TRBJ1-6 and V is TRBV19, with 8 bases matching TRBD1. This CDR3 has 15 amino acids. Germline loops: CDR1 LNHDA, CDR2 SQIVND (reference sequence). Trimming cost V 6 bases and J 7 bases; bases outside gene matches: 8. This CDR3 is CASSYWTGKNSPLHF. The CDR3 DNA sequence: TGTGCCAGTAGCTACTGGACAGGGAAGAATTCACCCCTCCACTTT.

The chain has TRBV9 and TRBJ2-7, with 10 bases matching TRBD1. Germline trimming cut 4 bases from V and 0 bases from J; bases unmatched to any gene: 1. The CDR3 loop spans 14 amino acids. Germline loops: CDR1 SGDLS, CDR2 YYNGEE. In DNA, the CDR3 is TGTGCCAGCAGCCGACAGGGGGCCTCCTACGAGCAGTACTTC. Translated, it gives CASSRQGASYEQYF.

This chain uses TRBV6-5 with TRBJ2-7; 7 positions match TRBD1. With 5 bases clipped from V and 0 bases from J, the junction kept 4 bases outside the gene matches. Germline V gives CDR1 MNHEY, CDR2 SVGAGI. This CDR3 has 14 residues. For the CDR3, the DNA is TGTGCCAGCAGTCCACAGGGGTACTCCTACGAGCAGTACTTC. This gives the protein CASSPQGYSYEQYF.

This chain connects TRBV27 to TRBJ1-2; D not resolved. V was clipped by 6 bases and J by 4 bases, with 27 bases between them. This CDR3 is 18 amino acids long. Germline CDR1 reads MNHEY; CDR2 reads SMNVEV (reference sequence). The CDR3 coding sequence is TGTGCCAGCAGAATACCCTCCTTGAGTTTTAGGCAGGCCTATGGCTACACCTTC. This codes for CASRIPSLSFRQAYGYTF.

This clone was seen more than once but under ten times. This chain links TRBV10-1 with TRBJ1-1; no firm D call. The CDR3 is made up of 13 amino acids. V was cut by 4 bases and J by 1 base, with 7 bases left in between. The germline V gene encodes CDR1 WNHNN and CDR2 SYGVQD (reference sequence). This chain's CDR3 is CASSVRENTEAFF. CDR3 nucleotides: TGCGCCAGCAGTGTGCGGGAGAACACTGAAGCTTTCTTT.

The J gene is TRBJ1-5, the V gene TRBV2, with unresolved D. Germline V gene lookup returns CDR1 SNHLY and CDR2 FYNNEI. Trimming pared 9 bases from V and 7 bases from J, leaving 10 bases between. The CDR3 has 11 residues. CDR3 loop: CARNFKQPQHF. The CDR3 nucleotides are TGTGCCAGAAACTTTAAGCAGCCCCAGCATTTT.

This sequence joins TRBV3-1 (or the pseudogene TRBV3-2) and TRBJ1-5, with D possibly TRBD1 on 6 matching bases. Germline CDR1 and CDR2: LGHDT and YNNKEL (reference sequence). Trimming shortened V by 5 bases and J by 2 bases, and 16 bases separated the two germline ends. This CDR3 has 16 amino acids. CDR3 nucleotide sequence: TGTGCCAGCAGCAACAGGGCCCTTGGAGGCAATCAGCCCCAGCATTTT. This gives the protein CASSNRALGGNQPQHF.

The rearrangement uses TRBV2 and TRBJ2-1; 7 nucleotides line up with TRBD2. Trimming took 7 bases from V and 5 from J; bases not matched to a gene: 11. The CDR3 consists of 15 residues. Germline loops: CDR1 SNHLY, CDR2 FYNNEI. DNA for the CDR3: TGTGCCAGCACTGTGGGGGGGGTGGCGAACAATGAGCAGTTCTTC. Protein product: CASTVGGVANNEQFF.

The gene calls are TRBV5-4 and TRBJ2-3, with TRBD1 identical over 10 bases. Germline V gene data show CDR1 as SGHNT and CDR2 as YYREEE (reference sequence). The CDR3 spans 16 residues. J lost 1 base, V lost 4 bases, and 6 bases had no gene match. Here the CDR3 DNA reads TGTGCCAGCAGCGCAACCGGGACAGGGGGCACAGATACGCAGTATTTT. Its protein product is CASSATGTGGTDTQYF.

This chain connects TRBV6-5 to TRBJ1-2; 11 nucleotides line up with TRBD1. Germline CDR1 MNHEY, CDR2 SVGAGI. V shed 6 bases and J 5 bases; nucleotides not matched to a gene: 8. The length of the CDR3 is 15 residues. The CDR3 loop is CASRIGTGGNYGYTF. CDR3 coding DNA: TGTGCCAGCAGAATTGGGACAGGGGGAAATTATGGCTACACCTTC.

J is TRBJ1-5 and V is TRBV28, with D unclear. Germline CDR1 reads MDHEN; CDR2 reads SYDVKM. The CDR3 extends over 13 amino acids. V shed 6 bases and J shed 6 bases, with 12 bases lying between them. DNA for the CDR3: TGTGCCAGCAGCACCCGGACTTTTCAGCCCCAGCATTTT. Amino acids: CASSTRTFQPQHF.